This T cell receptor (beta chain) was identified during a study of T-cell reconstitution after alpha-beta-depleted transplantation in children. For TCRbeta, the library was prepared with unique molecular identifiers. One entry per CDR3 protein results from TCRdb running MiXCR on the PCR reads. The data show 500,000 to 650,000 distinct CDR3 sequences, with 10% to 15% seen just once and 2% to 2.5% held by the top ten. A word on this clonotype: Its matching antigen is unknown.

Trimming left V 5 bases short and J 2 bases short, with 19 bases between. CDR3 length equals 16 residues. Findings and limits, study-wide: Fresh T-cell production supplied most of the T-cell counts and diversity seen one year after transplant. In some patients, recipient T cells and intrathymic progenitors surviving conditioning explained high day-60 diversity. Alpha-beta T cells about two months after transplant reportedly derived from several hundred expanded graft clones.

Source: PBMCs, mostly from graft donor cells, taken 360 days after TCRalphabeta/CD19-depleted stem cell transplant. The TCR sequence derives from a male patient aged 5 to 17 who had a stem cell transplant for acute myeloid leukemia, so the T cells may come from the graft donor. This chain uses TRBV12-3 or TRBV12-4 with TRBJ2-7; D might be TRBD2 (5 bases). The CDR3 here is CASSLPLRGPPYEQYF. In DNA, the CDR3 is TGTGCCAGCAGTCTCCCACTTCGCGGGCCCCCCTACGAGCAGTACTTC.